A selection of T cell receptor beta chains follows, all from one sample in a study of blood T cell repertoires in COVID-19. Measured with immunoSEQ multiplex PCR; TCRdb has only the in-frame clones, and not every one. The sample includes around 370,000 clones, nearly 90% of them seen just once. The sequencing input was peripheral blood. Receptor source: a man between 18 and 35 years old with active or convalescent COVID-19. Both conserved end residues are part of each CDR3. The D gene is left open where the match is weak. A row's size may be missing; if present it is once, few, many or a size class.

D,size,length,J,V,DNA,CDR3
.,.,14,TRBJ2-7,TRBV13,TGTGCCAGCAGCTTAGCGACAGGAGCCTACGAGCAGTACTTC,CASSLATGAYEQYF
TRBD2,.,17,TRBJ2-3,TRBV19,TGTGCCAGTAGTTCCAGACTAGCGGGAGTAGCGACAGATACGCAGTATTTT,CASSSRLAGVATDTQYF
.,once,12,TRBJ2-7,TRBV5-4,TGTGCCAGCAGCTCCCCGGGGAACGAGCAGTACTTC,CASSSPGNEQYF
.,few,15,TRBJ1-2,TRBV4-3,TGCGCCAGCAGCCAACGCCTCTCGGCTGAGAGGGGCTACACCTTC,CASSQRLSAERGYTF
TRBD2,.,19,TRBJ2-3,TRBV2,TGTGCCAGCAGTGTCGGCTTTCGACTAGCGGGCAGCCTTACAGATACGCAGTATTTT,CASSVGFRLAGSLTDTQYF
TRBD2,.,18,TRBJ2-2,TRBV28,TGTGCCAGCAGTTTGAGAGCGGGAGGGCCGTTGAACACCGGGGAGCTGTTTTTT,CASSLRAGGPLNTGELFF
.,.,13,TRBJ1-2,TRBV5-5,TGTGCCAGCAGCTTGTCAGGGTCCGATGGCTACACCTTC,CASSLSGSDGYTF
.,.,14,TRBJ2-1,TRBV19,TGTGCCAGTAGTATTGGAGGGACTTTAATTGAGCAGTTCTTC,CASSIGGTLIEQFF
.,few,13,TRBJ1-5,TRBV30,TGTGCCTGGACAGGGGATAGCAATCAGCCCCAGCATTTT,CAWTGDSNQPQHF
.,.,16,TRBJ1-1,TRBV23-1,TGCGCCAGCAGTCAATACCACCGGGAGGGGCGGACTGAAGCTTTCTTT,CASSQYHREGRTEAFF
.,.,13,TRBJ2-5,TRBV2,TGTGCCAGCTTTAGGGACTACCAAGAGACCCAGTACTTC,CASFRDYQETQYF
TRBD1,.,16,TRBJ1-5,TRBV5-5,TGTGCCAGCAGCTCCGTGGGGGACAGGGAGGGAAGGCCCCAGCATTTT,CASSSVGDREGRPQHF
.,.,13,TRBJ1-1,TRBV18,TGTGCCAGCTCACCACCCGGGGAAACTGAAGCTTTCTTT,CASSPPGETEAFF
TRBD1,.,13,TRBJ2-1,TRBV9,TGTGCCAGCAAGGGGACAGCCGACAATGAGCAGTTCTTC,CASKGTADNEQFF
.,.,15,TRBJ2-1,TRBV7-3,TGTGCCAGCAGCTTATGGGACAAGTCCTACAATGAGCAGTTCTTC,CASSLWDKSYNEQFF
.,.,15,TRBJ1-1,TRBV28,TGTGCCAGCACTTCTGCGACAGGAAAGAACACTGAAGCTTTCTTT,CASTSATGKNTEAFF
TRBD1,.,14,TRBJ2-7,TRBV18,TGTGCCAGCTCGCCGGGACAGGGGGGCCACGAGCAGTACTTC,CASSPGQGGHEQYF
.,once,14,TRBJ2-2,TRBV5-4,TGTGCCAGCAGCTTTCGCAGGAACACCGGGGAGCTGTTTTTT,CASSFRRNTGELFF
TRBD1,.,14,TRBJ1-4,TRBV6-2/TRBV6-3,TGTGCCAGCAGTCGGGACAGGGAAAGTGAAAAACTGTTTTTT,CASSRDRESEKLFF
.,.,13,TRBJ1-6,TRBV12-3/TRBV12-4,TGTGCCAGCAGGCCCCGACAGTATTCACCCCTCCACTTT,CASRPRQYSPLHF
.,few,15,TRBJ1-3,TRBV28,TGTGCCAGCAGTTTGGTGCAGGGGATGGGAAACACCATATATTTT,CASSLVQGMGNTIYF
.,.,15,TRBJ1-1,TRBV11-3,TGTGCCAGCAGCCCCAAGACTGGCGTCGGGACTGAAGCTTTCTTT,CASSPKTGVGTEAFF
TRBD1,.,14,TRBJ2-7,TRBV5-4,TGTGCCAGCAGCTTGGGACAGGGTCCCTACGAGCAGTACTTC,CASSLGQGPYEQYF
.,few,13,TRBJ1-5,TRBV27,TGTGCCAGCAGTTTACTGGGAGATCAGCCCCAGCATTTT,CASSLLGDQPQHF
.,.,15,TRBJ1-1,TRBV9,TGTGCCAGCATCAAGCGGGACTTTTGGGGATTTAAAGCTTTCTTT,CASIKRDFWGFKAFF
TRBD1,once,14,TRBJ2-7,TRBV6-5,TGTGCCAGCAGCGCGGGACAGGGACTCTACGAGCAGTACTTC,CASSAGQGLYEQYF
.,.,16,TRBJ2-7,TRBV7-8,TGTGCCCGTTTACTAATCTATGACCGAGGGAGGCGCGAGCAGTACTTC,CARLLIYDRGRREQYF
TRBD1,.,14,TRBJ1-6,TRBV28,TGTGCCAGCAGCACACAACAGGGGAATTCACCCCTCCACTTT,CASSTQQGNSPLHF
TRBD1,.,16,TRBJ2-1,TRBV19,TGTGCCAGTAGTATCGGCGACAGGGGATTTGGGAATGAGCAGTTCTTC,CASSIGDRGFGNEQFF
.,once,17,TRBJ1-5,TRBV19,TGTGCCAGTACCCAAAGCGGCGGGGAAGGAAGCAATCAGCCCCAGCATTTT,CASTQSGGEGSNQPQHF
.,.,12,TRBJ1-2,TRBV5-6,TGTGCCAGCAGCTTTGGTACTGTTAGCTACACCTTC,CASSFGTVSYTF
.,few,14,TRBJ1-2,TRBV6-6,TGTGCCAGCAGCCTCGACTCTACGGGGGGAGGCTACACCTTC,CASSLDSTGGGYTF
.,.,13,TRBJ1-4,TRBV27,TGTGCCAGCAGTTTCAGGGTATACGAAAAACTGTTTTTT,CASSFRVYEKLFF
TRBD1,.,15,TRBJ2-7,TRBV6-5,TGTGCCAGCTACCGGGACAGGGGGTCGAGCCACGAGCAGTACTTC,CASYRDRGSSHEQYF
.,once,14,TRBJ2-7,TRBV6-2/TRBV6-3,TGTGCCAGCAGTTTGGTAGAAAGCCCCTACGAGCAGTACTTC,CASSLVESPYEQYF
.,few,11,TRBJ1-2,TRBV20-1,TGCAGTGCTAGACCCATGTATGGCTACACCTTC,CSARPMYGYTF
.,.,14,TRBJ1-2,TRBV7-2,TGTGCCAGCAGCTTAGGTACAGGGAAGGATGGCTACACCTTC,CASSLGTGKDGYTF
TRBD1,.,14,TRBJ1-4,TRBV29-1,TGCAGCGCCGGGACAGGGGGCGGAAATGAAAAACTGTTTTTT,CSAGTGGGNEKLFF
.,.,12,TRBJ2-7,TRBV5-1,TGCGCCAGCAGCTTGGACCAGTACGAGCAGTACTTC,CASSLDQYEQYF
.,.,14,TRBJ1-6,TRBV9,TGTGCCAGCAGCACCAGGGAAAATAATTCACCCCTCCACTTT,CASSTRENNSPLHF
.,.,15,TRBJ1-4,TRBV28,TGTGCCAGCAGTTTCTCGGGGGGCCGAGATGAAAAACTGTTTTTT,CASSFSGGRDEKLFF
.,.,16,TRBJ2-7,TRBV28,TGTGCCAGCAGTTCTAAACCCCCTGGGCATGGCTACGAGCAGTACTTC,CASSSKPPGHGYEQYF
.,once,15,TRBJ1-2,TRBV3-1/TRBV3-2,TGTGCCACCCTGGGGGGACTCCGGGCTAACTATGGCTACACCTTC,CATLGGLRANYGYTF
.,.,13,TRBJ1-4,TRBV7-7,TGTGCCAGCAGCCTGGCAGCGAATGAAAAACTGTTTTTT,CASSLAANEKLFF
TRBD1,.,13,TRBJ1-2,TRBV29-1,TGCAGCGCCAGGACAGGGCCGACAGATGGCTACACCTTC,CSARTGPTDGYTF
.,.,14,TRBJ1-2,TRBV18,TGTGCCACCCGTCCCAGGGAGGGGGACTATGGCTACACCTTC,CATRPREGDYGYTF
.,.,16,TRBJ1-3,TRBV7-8,TGTGCCAGCAGCGGAACCGGGACACCCTCTGGAAACACCATATATTTT,CASSGTGTPSGNTIYF
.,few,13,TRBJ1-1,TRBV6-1,TGTGCCAGCAGTGAAGGAGTAAACACTGAAGCTTTCTTT,CASSEGVNTEAFF
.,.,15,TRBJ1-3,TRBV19,TGTGCCAGTACATCTCTGGCACACTCTGGAAACACCATATATTTT,CASTSLAHSGNTIYF
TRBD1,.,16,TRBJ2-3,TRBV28,TGTGCCAGCAGTTCCCGGGACAGGAGAGGCACAGATACGCAGTATTTT,CASSSRDRRGTDTQYF
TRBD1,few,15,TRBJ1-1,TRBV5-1,TGCGCCAGCAGGAGAGGACAGGCCGATGACACTGAAGCTTTCTTT,CASRRGQADDTEAFF
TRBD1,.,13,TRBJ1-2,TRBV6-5,TGTGCCAGCATTTCCGACAGGGCGGGAGGCTACACCTTC,CASISDRAGGYTF
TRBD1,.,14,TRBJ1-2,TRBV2,TGTGCCAGCAGTGGACAGGGAGCTAACTATGGCTACACCTTC,CASSGQGANYGYTF